This is a list of T cell receptor beta chains from one sample in a study of control samples from healthy donors and cancer patients. The method was immunoSEQ multiplex PCR; TCRdb's version includes in-frame clones alone and lacks a portion of them. The sample contains some 170,000 clones, just over 95% of which appear only once. The sequencing input was blood. The receptors were sampled from a woman between 25 and 40 years old in good health. The CDR3 runs from the conserved cysteine through the conserved F or W. Each record gives: CDR3 protein, V gene, J gene.

CASRPPGQSNMPQHF	TRBV28	TRBJ1-5
CASSGGTGFYEQYF	TRBV5-1	TRBJ2-7
CASSRGSDTQYF	TRBV10-2	TRBJ2-3
CASSLGSWETEAFF	TRBV27	TRBJ1-1
CASRDRPYEQYF	TRBV21-1	TRBJ2-7
CASSIGTGDRNQPQHF	TRBV19	TRBJ1-5
CAWSVQTGTSTDTQYF	TRBV30	TRBJ2-3
CASSPGQGFRQPQHF	TRBV18	TRBJ1-5
CASTQKVGSGANVLTF	TRBV19	TRBJ2-6
CASRTGPNQPQHF	TRBV6-5	TRBJ1-5
CATSDSGQGVSYEQYF	TRBV24-1	TRBJ2-7
CASSQSPSGGTQYF	TRBV25-1	TRBJ2-3
CASSVTSSGNTIYF	TRBV2	TRBJ1-3
CASSYEVNNEQFF	TRBV6-6	TRBJ2-1
CASSGWGGQQVSSGANVLTF	TRBV5-1	TRBJ2-6
CASSFPGRGQFF	TRBV27	TRBJ2-1
CASRGLAGGGNEQFF	TRBV6-4	TRBJ2-1
CASNAGLAVNTGELFF	TRBV28	TRBJ2-2
CASSFAPGTSGSTDTQYF	TRBV7-9	TRBJ2-3
CASSAGLAGGRETQYF	TRBV5-8	TRBJ2-5
CASSQGDSRAWGNTIYF	TRBV3-1/TRBV3-2	TRBJ1-3
CASRYFWGDANQPQHF	TRBV5-8	TRBJ1-5
CASSSPQRTYNEQFF	TRBV19	TRBJ2-1
CASPPPQGRAEQYF	TRBV25-1	TRBJ2-7
CASRGVGEGTEAFF	TRBV2	TRBJ1-1
CASSLSTGGVSNTGELFF	TRBV3-1/TRBV3-2	TRBJ2-2
CASGRQGANTQYF	TRBV14	TRBJ2-3
CATSEPDRYQETQYF	TRBV24-1	TRBJ2-5
CASSLGREGLGETQYF	TRBV11-3	TRBJ2-5
CASSPTQGNGYTF	TRBV4-1	TRBJ1-2
CASRGSGYYEQYF	TRBV19	TRBJ2-7
CASSIQAYGYTF	TRBV19	TRBJ1-2
CASSSSGELFF	TRBV11-2	TRBJ2-2
CASSLRRGRSPLHF	TRBV28	TRBJ1-6
CASSQDWQGSQPQHF	TRBV4-2	TRBJ1-5
CASSLWGPDNEQFF	TRBV27	TRBJ2-1